One and the same sample provided the 7 T cell receptor beta chains below, sequenced in a study of identifying expanded T cells in peripheral blood. TCRdb's table, derived via immunoSEQ multiplex PCR, lists solely in-frame clones and lacks some. The profile shows tens of thousands of clones, roughly 87% of them singletons. Sequenced: blood. These receptors all come from a person aged 18 to 70 in good health.

The rearrangement uses TRBV30 and TRBJ1-1; D is possibly TRBD1 (5 bases). V lost 0 bases and J 3 bases, leaving 14 bases between the germline ends. This CDR3 is 15 amino acids long. Germline V gene data show CDR1 as GTSNPN and CDR2 as SVGIG (reference sequence). The CDR3 DNA reads TGTGCCTGGAGTGTACGGCAGGGTCCGTACACTGAAGCTTTCTTT. This gives the protein CAWSVRQGPYTEAFF.

This chain's CDR3 is CASSLYGTSKNEKLFF. CDR3 nucleotide sequence: TGTGCCAGCAGTCTATACGGGACTTCAAAAAATGAAAAACTGTTTTTT. The chain links TRBV6-6 to TRBJ1-4; a weak D match, TRBD1 (5 bases). Germline V gene data show CDR1 as MNHNY and CDR2 as SVGAGI (reference sequence). V was trimmed by 5 bases and J by 5 bases, leaving 18 bases between them. This CDR3 contains 16 residues.

This chain links TRBV5-1 with TRBJ2-7; 9 bases map to TRBD1. V shed 5 bases, J shed 1 base, and the junction held 4 bases outside the gene matches. Germline V lookup: CDR1 SGHRS, CDR2 YFSETQ. This CDR3 contains 14 residues. CDR3 sequence: CASRDDRGSYEQYF. The CDR3, as DNA: TGCGCCAGCAGAGATGACAGGGGGTCCTACGAGCAGTACTTC.

The chain couples TRBV6-1 to TRBJ2-3, with TRBD2 matching over 10 bases. This CDR3 comprises 15 residues. The germline V gene encodes CDR1 MNHNS and CDR2 SASEGT. The ends lost 8 bases at V and 4 bases at J; junction bases unmatched: 9. CDR3 bases: TGTGCCAGCCGAACGAGCGGGGGGGGTTCAGATACGCAGTATTTT. Protein: CASRTSGGGSDTQYF.

The rearrangement uses TRBV6-5 and TRBJ1-2; perhaps TRBD1 as D (5 bases). This CDR3 is built from 15 residues. Germline V CDR1 and CDR2: MNHEY, SVGAGI. V lost 8 bases and J lost 3, with 19 bases in between. The CDR3, as DNA: TGTGCCAGCGGGGGGGTAGACCCTAAATACTATGGCTACACCTTC. The encoded protein is CASGGVDPKYYGYTF.

The chain couples TRBV19 to TRBJ1-1; 7 bases fit TRBD1. The CDR3 consists of 15 residues. Germline CDR1 and CDR2: LNHDA and SQIVND (reference sequence). The J segment lost 1 base and the V segment lost 4 bases, leaving 6 bases of the junction unmatched. The CDR3 here is CASSRQGRENTEAFF. The CDR3 region has the DNA TGTGCCAGTAGTAGACAGGGACGGGAGAACACTGAAGCTTTCTTT.

The rearrangement joins TRBV7-2 to TRBJ1-1, with 8 nucleotides matching TRBD1. Losses at the gene ends were 5 bases for V and 4 bases for J; bases not matched to a gene: 6. CDR3 length: 14 amino acids. Germline V gives CDR1 SGHTA, CDR2 FQGNSA. CDR3 sequence: CASSTRTGTTEAFF. The CDR3 coding sequence is TGTGCCAGCAGCACCCGGACAGGGACCACTGAAGCTTTCTTT. Based on the CDR3 plus reference TRBV7-2 and TRBJ1-1, the full variable domain is GAGVSQSPSNKVTEKGKDVELRCDPISGHTALYWYRQSLGQGLEFLIYFQGNSAPDKSGLPSDRFSAERTGGSVSTLTIQRTQQEDSAVYLCASSTRTGTTEAFFGQGTRLTVV.